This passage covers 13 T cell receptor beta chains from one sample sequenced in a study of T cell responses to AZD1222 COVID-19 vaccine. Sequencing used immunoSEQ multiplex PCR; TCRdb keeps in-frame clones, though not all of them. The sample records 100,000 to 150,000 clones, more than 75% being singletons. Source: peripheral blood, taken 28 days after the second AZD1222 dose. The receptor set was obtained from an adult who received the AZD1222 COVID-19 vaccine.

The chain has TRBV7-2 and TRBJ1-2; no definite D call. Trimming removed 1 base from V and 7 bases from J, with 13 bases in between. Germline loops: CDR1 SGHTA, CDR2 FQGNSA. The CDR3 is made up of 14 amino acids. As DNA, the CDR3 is TGTGCCAGCAGCTTAGACTCTCATTGGCGTGGCTACACCTTC. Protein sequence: CASSLDSHWRGYTF. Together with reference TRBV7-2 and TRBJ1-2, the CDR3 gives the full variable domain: GAGVSQSPSNKVTEKGKDVELRCDPISGHTALYWYRQSLGQGLEFLIYFQGNSAPDKSGLPSDRFSAERTGGSVSTLTIQRTQQEDSAVYLCASSLDSHWRGYTFGSGTRLTVV.

CDR3 bases: TGTGCCAGCAGCATGTCCTACGAGCAGTACTTC. Translated, it gives CASSMSYEQYF. The chain uses TRBV12-3 or TRBV12-4 and TRBJ2-7, with D uncertain. The germline V and J ends were trimmed by 6 bases and 1 base, with 4 bases remaining between them. The CDR3 extends over 11 amino acids.

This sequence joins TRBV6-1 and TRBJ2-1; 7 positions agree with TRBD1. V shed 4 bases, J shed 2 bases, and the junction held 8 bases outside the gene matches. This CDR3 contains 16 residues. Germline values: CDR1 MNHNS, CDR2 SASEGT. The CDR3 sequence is CASSVATGPTYNEQFF. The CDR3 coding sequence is TGTGCCAGCAGTGTGGCGACAGGGCCCACCTACAATGAGCAGTTCTTC.

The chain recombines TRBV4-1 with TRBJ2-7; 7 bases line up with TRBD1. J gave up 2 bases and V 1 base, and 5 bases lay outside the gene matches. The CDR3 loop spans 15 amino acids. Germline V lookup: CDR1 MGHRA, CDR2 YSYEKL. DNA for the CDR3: TGCGCCAGCAGCCAAGGGTTTGGGACAGCCTACGAGCAGTACTTC. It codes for CASSQGFGTAYEQYF.

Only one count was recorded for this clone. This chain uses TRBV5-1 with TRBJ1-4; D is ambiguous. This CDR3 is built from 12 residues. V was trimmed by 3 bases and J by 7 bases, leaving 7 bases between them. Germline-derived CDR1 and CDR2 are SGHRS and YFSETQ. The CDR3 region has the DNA TGCGCCAGCAGCTCCCTGGGTGAAAAACTGTTTTTT. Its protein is CASSSLGEKLFF.

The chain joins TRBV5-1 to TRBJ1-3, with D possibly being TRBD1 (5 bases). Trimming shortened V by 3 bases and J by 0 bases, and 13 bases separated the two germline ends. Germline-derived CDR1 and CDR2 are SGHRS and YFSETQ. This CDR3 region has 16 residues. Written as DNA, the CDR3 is TGCGCCAGCAGCTCGGGAGGGACGGTCTCTGGAAACACCATATATTTT. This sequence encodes CASSSGGTVSGNTIYF.

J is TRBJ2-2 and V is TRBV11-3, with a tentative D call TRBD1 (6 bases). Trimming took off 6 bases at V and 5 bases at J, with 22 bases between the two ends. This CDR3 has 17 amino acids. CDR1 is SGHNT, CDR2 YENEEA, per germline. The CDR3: CASSSTPITGQTGELFF. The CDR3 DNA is TGTGCCAGCAGTTCGACCCCCATAACAGGGCAGACCGGGGAGCTGTTTTTT.

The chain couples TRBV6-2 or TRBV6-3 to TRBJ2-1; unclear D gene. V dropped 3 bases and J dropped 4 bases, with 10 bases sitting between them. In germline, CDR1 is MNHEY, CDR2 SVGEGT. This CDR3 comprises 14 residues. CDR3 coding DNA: TGTGCCAGCAGTTATCCCCAGGATTACAATGAGCAGTTCTTC. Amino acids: CASSYPQDYNEQFF.

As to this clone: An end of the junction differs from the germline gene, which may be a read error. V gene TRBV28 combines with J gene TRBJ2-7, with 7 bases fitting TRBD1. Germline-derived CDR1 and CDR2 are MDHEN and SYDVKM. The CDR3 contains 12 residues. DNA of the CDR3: TGTGCCAGCAGTAAGGCCCGGGACAGCGTTAAATTC. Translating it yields CASSKARDSVKF.

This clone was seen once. For the CDR3, the DNA is TGTGCCAGCAGACGATGGGGGACAGGGAGCGACGCGAACACTGAAGCTTTCTTT. Translating it yields CASRRWGTGSDANTEAFF. V and J are TRBV27 and TRBJ1-1; 9 positions agree with TRBD1. V gave up 6 bases and J gave up 1 base; unmatched junction bases: 15. Germline CDR1 reads MNHEY; CDR2 reads SMNVEV (reference sequence). This CDR3 contains 18 residues.

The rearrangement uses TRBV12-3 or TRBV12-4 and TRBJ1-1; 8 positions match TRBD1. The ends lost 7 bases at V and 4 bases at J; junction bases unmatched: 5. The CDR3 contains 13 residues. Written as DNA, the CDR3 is TGTGCCAGCATCCCCCAGGGGGCCACTGAAGCTTTCTTT. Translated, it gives CASIPQGATEAFF.

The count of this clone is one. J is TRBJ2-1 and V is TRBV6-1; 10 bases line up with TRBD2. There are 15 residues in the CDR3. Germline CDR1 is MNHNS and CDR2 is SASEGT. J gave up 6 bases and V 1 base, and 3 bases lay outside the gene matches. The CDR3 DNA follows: TGTGCCAGCAGTGAAGAAGCGGGAGGGCCCAATGAGCAGTTCTTC. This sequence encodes CASSEEAGGPNEQFF.

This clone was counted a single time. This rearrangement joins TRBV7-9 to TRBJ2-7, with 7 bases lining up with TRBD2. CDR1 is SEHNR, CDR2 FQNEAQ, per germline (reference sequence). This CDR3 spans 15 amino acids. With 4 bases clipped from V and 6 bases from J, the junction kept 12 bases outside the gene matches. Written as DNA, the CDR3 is TGTGCCAGCAGCTCCGAACGGACTAGTTTTCGCGAGCAGTACTTC. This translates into CASSSERTSFREQYF.